This T cell receptor (beta chain) was retrieved from a study of blood T cell repertoires in COVID-19. Study-wide background: Material from acute and convalescent COVID-19 was sourced from the United States, Italy and Spain. PBMCs, B-cell-depleted T cells, or T cells were the source of the cDNA or gDNA that made up the material.

V shed 4 bases and J shed 4 bases, with 19 bases lying between them. This CDR3 contains 16 residues. Germline assignment: CDR1 SEHNR and CDR2 FQNEAQ (reference sequence). In the authors' methods: From reference gene primer amplification, estimates of nucleated cell counts were derived. Using immunoSEQ multiplex PCR, the repertoire was profiled, and TCRdb retains in-frame clones only, with some absent. V and J calls and clone size come straight from that table; D and trimming were deduced from the DNA. The sample carries tens of thousands of clones, 75% to 85% recorded once. The V call is TRBV7-9, the J call TRBJ1-2, with a weak D call TRBD1 (5 bases). This clonotype was sampled from a human donor in a cohort sampled during active COVID-19. The sample was peripheral blood. For the CDR3, the DNA is TGTGCCAGCAGCTACCGCACCCGGGGGGGAATCTATGGCTACACCTTC. This sequence encodes CASSYRTRGGIYGYTF. The full variable domain, with the rest looked up from reference TRBV7-9 and TRBJ1-2, is DTGVSQNPRHKITKRGQNVTFRCDPISEHNRLYWYRQTLGQGPEFLTYFQNEAQLEKSRLLSDRFSAERPKGSFSTLEIQRTEQGDSAMYLCASSYRTRGGIYGYTFGSGTRLTVV.